The rows below give T cell receptor beta chains drawn from one sample of a study of neurological immune-mediated disorders. TCRdb reanalysed the 5' RACE reads using MiXCR and keeps one entry per CDR3 protein. The table has 95,000 to 150,000 distinct CDR3 sequences, roughly 3.2% seen once. Sequencing was carried out using PBMCs. The receptors were gathered from a woman aged 25 to 39 with multiple sclerosis. CDR3s include the opening cysteine and the closing phenylalanine or tryptophan. A D gene is named only where the DNA matches it firmly. Clone sizes are shown as how often the clone was seen (once, few, many) or a class if it is expanded.

J	V	size	D	CDR3	DNA
TRBJ2-7	TRBV6-2/TRBV6-3	few	TRBD2	CASRLRASGFFPYEQYF	TGTGCCAGCAGATTACGGGCTAGCGGATTCTTTCCCTACGAGCAGTACTTC
TRBJ1-4	TRBV27	many	.	CASSRGVINEKLFF	TGTGCCAGCAGTCGAGGGGTGATTAATGAAAAACTGTTTTTT
TRBJ1-3	TRBV6-5	many	.	CASSYGQSSGNTIYF	TGTGCCAGCAGTTATGGACAGAGCTCTGGAAACACCATATATTTT
TRBJ2-7	TRBV5-1	few	.	CASREQDSYEQYF	TGCGCCAGTAGAGAGCAAGATTCCTACGAGCAGTACTTC
TRBJ1-2	TRBV20-1	many	.	CSASTGSFYTF	TGCAGTGCTTCGACAGGCTCTTTCTACACCTTC
TRBJ1-1	TRBV20-1	few	.	CSARAGATNTEAFF	TGCAGTGCCCGAGCGGGGGCCACAAACACTGAAGCTTTCTTT
TRBJ2-7	TRBV12-3/TRBV12-4	many	TRBD2	CASSSRLAEPEQYF	TGTGCCAGCAGTTCCCGACTAGCGGAGCCAGAGCAGTACTTC
TRBJ2-1	TRBV6-5	many	.	CASSPNRAPNEQFF	TGTGCCAGCAGCCCTAACCGGGCCCCCAATGAGCAGTTCTTC
TRBJ1-5	TRBV15	many	.	CATSNLRAPRQPQHF	TGTGCCACCAGCAACCTCAGGGCCCCACGGCAGCCCCAGCATTTT
TRBJ2-7	TRBV3-1	many	TRBD2	CASSQVGGLVTYEQYF	TGTGCCAGCAGCCAAGTTGGTGGACTAGTAACCTACGAGCAGTACTTC